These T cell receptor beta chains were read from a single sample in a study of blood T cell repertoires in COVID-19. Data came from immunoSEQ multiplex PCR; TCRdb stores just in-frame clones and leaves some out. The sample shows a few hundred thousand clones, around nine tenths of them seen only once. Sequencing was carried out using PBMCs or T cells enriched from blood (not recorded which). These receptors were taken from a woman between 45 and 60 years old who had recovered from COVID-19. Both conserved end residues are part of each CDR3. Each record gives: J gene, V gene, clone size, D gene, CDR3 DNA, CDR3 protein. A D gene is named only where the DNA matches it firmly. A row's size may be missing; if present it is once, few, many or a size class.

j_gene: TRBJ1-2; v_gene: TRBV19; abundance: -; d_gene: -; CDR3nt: TGTGCCAGTAGCCCTATAGGAGGGACCTATGGCTACACCTTC; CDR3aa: CASSPIGGTYGYTF
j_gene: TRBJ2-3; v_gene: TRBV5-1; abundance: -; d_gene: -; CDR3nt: TGCGCCAGCAGCTTGTCGGGGGTCACAGATACGCAGTATTTT; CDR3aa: CASSLSGVTDTQYF
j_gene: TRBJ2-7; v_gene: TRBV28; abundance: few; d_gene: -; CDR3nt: TGTGCCAGCAGTTTTCCCTTGCAGGGTTGGGGCTCCTACGAGCAGTACTTC; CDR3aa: CASSFPLQGWGSYEQYF
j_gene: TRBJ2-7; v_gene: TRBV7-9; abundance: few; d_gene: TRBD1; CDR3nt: TGTGCCAGCAGCCAGGGGGTTACCTACGAGCAGTACTTC; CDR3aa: CASSQGVTYEQYF
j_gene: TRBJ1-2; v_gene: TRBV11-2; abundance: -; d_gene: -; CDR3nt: TGTGCCAGCAGTCACGGGTGGAGCGGCTACACCTTC; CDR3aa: CASSHGWSGYTF
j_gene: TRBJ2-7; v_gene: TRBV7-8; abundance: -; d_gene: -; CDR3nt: TGTGCCAGCAGCCCAGCATCACTCTACGAGCAGTACTTC; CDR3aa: CASSPASLYEQYF
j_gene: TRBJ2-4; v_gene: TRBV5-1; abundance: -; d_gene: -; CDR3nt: TGCGCCAGCAGCCCCGAGTTAGCCAAAAACATTCAGTACTTC; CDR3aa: CASSPELAKNIQYF
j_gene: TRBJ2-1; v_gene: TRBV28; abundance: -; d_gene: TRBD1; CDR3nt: TGTGCCAGCAGTTTGGGACAGTTATACAATGAGCAGTTCTTC; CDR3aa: CASSLGQLYNEQFF
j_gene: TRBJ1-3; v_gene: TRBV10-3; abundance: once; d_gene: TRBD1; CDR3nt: TGTGCCATTAGCCGGGGACAGCAATCTGGAAACACCATATATTTT; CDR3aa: CAISRGQQSGNTIYF
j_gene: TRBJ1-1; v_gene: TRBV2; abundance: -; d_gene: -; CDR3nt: TGTGCCAGCAGTGAAGGTAGGGGAAACACTGAAGCTTTCTTT; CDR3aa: CASSEGRGNTEAFF
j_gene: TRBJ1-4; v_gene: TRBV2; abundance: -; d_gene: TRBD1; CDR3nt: TGTGCCAGCAGTGACGCAACAGGGGCTAATGAAAAACTGTTTTTT; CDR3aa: CASSDATGANEKLFF
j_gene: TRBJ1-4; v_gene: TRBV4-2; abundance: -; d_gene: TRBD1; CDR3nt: TGTGCCAGCAGCCAACGCGGGACAGGGGATGAAAAACTGTTTTTT; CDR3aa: CASSQRGTGDEKLFF
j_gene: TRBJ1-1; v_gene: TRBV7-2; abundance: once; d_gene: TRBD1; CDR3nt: TGTGCCAGCAGCTTAGCGCGTACAGGGGGGAAAGTGAGGAACACTGAAGCTTTCTTT; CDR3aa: CASSLARTGGKVRNTEAFF
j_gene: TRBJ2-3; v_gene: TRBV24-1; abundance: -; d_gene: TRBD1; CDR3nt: TGTGCCACCAGTGATGGCACAGGGGTTTCCACAGATACGCAGTATTTT; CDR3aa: CATSDGTGVSTDTQYF
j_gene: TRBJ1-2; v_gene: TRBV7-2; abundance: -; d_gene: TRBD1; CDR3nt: TGTGCCAGCAGCCACGGGACAGGAACTTATGGCTACACCTTC; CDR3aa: CASSHGTGTYGYTF
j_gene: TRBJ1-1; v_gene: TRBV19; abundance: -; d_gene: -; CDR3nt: TGTGCCAGTAGTGAGCGATTGGGCACTGAAGCTTTCTTT; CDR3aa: CASSERLGTEAFF
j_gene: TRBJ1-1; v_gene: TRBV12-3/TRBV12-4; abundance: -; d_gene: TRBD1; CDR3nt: TGTGCCAGCAGCTCAGGGGGCTTGGCTTTCTTT; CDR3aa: CASSSGGLAFF
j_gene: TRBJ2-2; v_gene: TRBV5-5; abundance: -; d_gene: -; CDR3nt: TGTGCCAGCAGCGGACTGGCTGGACCCGGGGAGCTGTTTTTT; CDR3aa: CASSGLAGPGELFF
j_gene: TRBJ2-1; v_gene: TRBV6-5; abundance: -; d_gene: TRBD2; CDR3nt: TGTGCCAGCAGTTACTCGCGGGGGGGTGAGCAGTTCTTC; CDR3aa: CASSYSRGGEQFF
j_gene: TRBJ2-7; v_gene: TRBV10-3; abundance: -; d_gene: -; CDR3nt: TGTGCCATCGGGCAGAACTACGAGCAGTACTTC; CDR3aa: CAIGQNYEQYF
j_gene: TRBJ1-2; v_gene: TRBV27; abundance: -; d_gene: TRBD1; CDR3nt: TGTGCCAGCAGTTTGGGTGACAGGGGGCGAGGTGGCTACACCTTC; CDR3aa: CASSLGDRGRGGYTF
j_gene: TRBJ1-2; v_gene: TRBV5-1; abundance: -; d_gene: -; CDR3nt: TGCGCCAGCAGCTTGGATCTGGGGAGGAACTATGGCTACACCTTC; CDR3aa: CASSLDLGRNYGYTF